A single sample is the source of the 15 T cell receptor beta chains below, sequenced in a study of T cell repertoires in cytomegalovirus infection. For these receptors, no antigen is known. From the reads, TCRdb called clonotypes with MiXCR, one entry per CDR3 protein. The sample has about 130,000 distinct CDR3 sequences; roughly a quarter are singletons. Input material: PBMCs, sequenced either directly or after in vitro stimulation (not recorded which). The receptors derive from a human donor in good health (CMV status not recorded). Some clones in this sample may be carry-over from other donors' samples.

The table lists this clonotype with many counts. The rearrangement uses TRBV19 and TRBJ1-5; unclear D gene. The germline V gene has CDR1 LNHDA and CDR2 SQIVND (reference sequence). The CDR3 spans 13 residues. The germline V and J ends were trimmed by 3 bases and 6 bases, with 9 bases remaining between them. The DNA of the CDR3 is TGTGCCAGTAGTATCATAATCCGTCAGCCCCAGCATTTT. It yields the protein CASSIIIRQPQHF. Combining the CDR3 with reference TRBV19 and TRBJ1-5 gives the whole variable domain DGGITQSPKYLFRKEGQNVTLSCEQNLNHDAMYWYRQDPGQGLRLIYYSQIVNDFQKGDIAEGYSVSREKKESFPLTVTSAQKNPTAFYLCASSIIIRQPQHFGDGTRLSIL.

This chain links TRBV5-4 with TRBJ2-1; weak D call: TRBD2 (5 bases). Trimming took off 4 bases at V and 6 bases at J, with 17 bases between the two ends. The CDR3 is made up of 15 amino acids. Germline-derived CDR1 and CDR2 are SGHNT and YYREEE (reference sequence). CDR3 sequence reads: CASSRGSSRGNEQFF. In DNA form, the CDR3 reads TGTGCCAGCAGCCGTGGAAGTAGCCGGGGCAATGAGCAGTTCTTC. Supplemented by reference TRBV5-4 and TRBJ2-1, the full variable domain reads ETGVTQSPTHLIKTRGQQVTLRCSSQSGHNTVSWYQQALGQGPQFIFQYYREEENGRGNFPPRFSGLQFPNYSSELNVNALELDDSALYLCASSRGSSRGNEQFFGPGTRLTVL.

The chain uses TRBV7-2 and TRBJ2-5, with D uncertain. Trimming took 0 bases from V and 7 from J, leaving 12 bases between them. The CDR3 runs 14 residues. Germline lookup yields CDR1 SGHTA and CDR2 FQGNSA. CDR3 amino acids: CASSLATNSGTQYF. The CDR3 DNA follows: TGTGCCAGCAGCTTAGCAACGAATTCGGGGACCCAGTACTTC.

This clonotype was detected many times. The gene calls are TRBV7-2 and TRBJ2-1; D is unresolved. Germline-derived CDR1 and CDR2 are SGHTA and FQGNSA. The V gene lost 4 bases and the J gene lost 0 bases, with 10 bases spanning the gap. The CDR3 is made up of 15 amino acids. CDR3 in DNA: TGTGCCAGCAGCTCTGCGGCGGTCTCCTACAATGAGCAGTTCTTC. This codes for CASSSAAVSYNEQFF.

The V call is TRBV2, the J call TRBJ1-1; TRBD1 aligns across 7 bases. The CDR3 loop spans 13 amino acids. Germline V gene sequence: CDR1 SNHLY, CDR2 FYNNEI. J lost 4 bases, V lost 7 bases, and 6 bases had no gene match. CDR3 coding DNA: TGTGCCAGCATGCGGACAGGAAGCACTGAAGCTTTCTTT. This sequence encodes CASMRTGSTEAFF. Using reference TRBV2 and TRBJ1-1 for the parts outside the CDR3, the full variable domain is EPEVTQTPSHQVTQMGQEVILRCVPISNHLYFYWYRQILGQKVEFLVSFYNNEISEKSEIFDDQFSVERPDGSNFTLKIRSTKLEDSAMYFCASMRTGSTEAFFGQGTRLTVV.

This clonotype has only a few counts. The CDR3 DNA follows: TGTGCCAGCAGCTTAGGGGGACTAGCGGGGTCCTACAATGAGCAGTTCTTC. The encoded protein is CASSLGGLAGSYNEQFF. The chain couples TRBV11-3 to TRBJ2-1, with TRBD2 matching over 13 bases. The V gene's germline CDR1 is SGHNT and CDR2 YENEEA. The CDR3 loop spans 17 amino acids. The V and J ends lost 1 base and 1 base, in that order; junction bases with no gene match: 1.

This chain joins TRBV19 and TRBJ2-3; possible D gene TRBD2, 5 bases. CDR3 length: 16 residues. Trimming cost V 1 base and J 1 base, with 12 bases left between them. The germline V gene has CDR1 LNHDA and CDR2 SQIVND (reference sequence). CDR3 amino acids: CASSIGGLGGTDTQYF. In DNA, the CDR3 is TGTGCCAGTAGTATAGGAGGACTCGGCGGCACAGATACGCAGTATTTT.

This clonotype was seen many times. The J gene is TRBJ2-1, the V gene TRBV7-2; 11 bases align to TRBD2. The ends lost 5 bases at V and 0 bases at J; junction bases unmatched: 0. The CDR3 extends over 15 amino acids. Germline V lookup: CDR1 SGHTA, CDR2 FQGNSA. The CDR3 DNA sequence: TGTGCCAGCAGCACTAGCGGGAGCTCCTACAATGAGCAGTTCTTC. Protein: CASSTSGSSYNEQFF.

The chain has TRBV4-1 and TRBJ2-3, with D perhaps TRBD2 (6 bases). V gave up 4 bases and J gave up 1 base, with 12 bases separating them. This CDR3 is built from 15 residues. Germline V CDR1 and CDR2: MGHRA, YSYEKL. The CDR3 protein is CASSLRASGTDTQYF. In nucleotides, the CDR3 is TGCGCCAGCAGCCTCCGGGCTAGCGGCACAGATACGCAGTATTTT.

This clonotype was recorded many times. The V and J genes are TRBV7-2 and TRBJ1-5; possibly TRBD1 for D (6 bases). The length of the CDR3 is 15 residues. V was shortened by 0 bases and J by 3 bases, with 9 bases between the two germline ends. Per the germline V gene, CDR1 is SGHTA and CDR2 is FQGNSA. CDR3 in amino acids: CASSLAGANNQPQHF. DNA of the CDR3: TGTGCCAGCAGCTTAGCGGGGGCAAACAATCAGCCCCAGCATTTT.

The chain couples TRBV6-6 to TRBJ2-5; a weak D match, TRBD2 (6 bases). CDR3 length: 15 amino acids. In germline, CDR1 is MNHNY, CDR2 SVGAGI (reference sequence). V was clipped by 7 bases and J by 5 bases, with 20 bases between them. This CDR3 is CASTRRAGHGETQYF. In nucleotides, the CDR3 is TGTGCCAGCACCCGACGGGCGGGGCACGGGGAGACCCAGTACTTC.

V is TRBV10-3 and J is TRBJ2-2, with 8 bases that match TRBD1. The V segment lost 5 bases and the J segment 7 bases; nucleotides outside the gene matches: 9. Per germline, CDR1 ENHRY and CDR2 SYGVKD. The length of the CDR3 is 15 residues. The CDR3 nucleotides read TGTGCCATCAGTCGACAGGGGACATCCGTCGGGGAGCTGTTTTTT. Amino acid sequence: CAISRQGTSVGELFF.

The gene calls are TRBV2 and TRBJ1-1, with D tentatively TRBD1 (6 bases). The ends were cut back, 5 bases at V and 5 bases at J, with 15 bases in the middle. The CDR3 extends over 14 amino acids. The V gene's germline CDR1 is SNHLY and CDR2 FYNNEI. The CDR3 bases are TGTGCCAGCAGTCGAAGACAGGCGGCGACTGAAGCTTTCTTT. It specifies CASSRRQAATEAFF.

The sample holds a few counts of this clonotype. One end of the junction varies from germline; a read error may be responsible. The CDR3 protein is CASSLGRISLTEETQYF. The CDR3 DNA is TGTGCCAGCAGCTTGGGGAGAATATCTTTAACGGAGGAGACCCAGTACTTC. This rearrangement joins TRBV5-3 to TRBJ2-5; possibly TRBD2 for D (5 bases). TRBV5-3 is classed as an ORF, of uncertain function. This CDR3 has 17 amino acids.

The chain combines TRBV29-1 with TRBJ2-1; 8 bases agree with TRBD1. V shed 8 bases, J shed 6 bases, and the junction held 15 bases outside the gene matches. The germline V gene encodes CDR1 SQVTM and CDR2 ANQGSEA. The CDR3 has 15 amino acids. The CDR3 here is CSNRGSGGAGNEQFF. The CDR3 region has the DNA TGCAGCAATAGGGGATCAGGGGGCGCCGGCAATGAGCAGTTCTTC.